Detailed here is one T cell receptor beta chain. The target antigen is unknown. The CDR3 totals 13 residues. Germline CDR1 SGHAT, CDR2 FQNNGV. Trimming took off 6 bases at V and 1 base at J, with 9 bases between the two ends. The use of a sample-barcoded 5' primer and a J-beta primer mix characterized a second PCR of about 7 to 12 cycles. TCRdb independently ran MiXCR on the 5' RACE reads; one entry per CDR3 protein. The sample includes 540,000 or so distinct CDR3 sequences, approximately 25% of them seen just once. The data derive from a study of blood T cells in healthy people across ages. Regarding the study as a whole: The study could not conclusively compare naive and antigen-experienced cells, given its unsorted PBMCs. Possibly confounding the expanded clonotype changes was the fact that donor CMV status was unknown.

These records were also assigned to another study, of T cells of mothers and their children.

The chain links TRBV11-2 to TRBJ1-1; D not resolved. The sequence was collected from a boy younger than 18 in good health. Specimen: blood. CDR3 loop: CASRAIWNTEAFF. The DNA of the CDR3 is TGTGCCAGCAGGGCTATATGGAACACTGAAGCTTTCTTT.